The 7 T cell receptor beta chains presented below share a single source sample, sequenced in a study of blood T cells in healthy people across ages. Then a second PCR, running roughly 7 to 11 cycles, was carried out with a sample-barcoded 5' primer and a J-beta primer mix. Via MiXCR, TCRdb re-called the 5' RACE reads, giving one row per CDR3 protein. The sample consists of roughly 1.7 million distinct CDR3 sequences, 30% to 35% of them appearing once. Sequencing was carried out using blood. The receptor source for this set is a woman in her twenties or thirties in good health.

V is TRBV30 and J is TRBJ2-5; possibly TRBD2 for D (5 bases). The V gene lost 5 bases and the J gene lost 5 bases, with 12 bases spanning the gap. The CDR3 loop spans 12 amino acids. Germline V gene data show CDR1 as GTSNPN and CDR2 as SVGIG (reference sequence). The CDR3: CAWGESRETQYF. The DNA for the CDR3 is TGTGCCTGGGGGGAGAGCAGGGAGACCCAGTACTTC.

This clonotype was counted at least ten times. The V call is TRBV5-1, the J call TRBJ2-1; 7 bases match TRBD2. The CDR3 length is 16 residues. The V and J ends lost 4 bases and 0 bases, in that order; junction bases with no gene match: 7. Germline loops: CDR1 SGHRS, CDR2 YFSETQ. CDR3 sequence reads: CASSPSGGSSYNEQFF. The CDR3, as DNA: TGCGCCAGCAGCCCGTCGGGCGGGAGCTCCTACAATGAGCAGTTCTTC.

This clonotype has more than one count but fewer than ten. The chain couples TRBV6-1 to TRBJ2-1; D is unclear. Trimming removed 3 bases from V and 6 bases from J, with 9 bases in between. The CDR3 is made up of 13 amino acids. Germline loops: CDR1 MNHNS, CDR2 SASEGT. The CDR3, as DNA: TGTGCCAGCAGTGACCTCCCCATCAATGAGCAGTTCTTC. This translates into CASSDLPINEQFF.

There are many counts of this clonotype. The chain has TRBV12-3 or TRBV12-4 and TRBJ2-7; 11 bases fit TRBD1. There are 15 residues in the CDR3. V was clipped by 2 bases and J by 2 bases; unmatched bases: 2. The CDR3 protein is CASSLRDRGTYEQYF. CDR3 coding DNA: TGTGCCAGCAGTTTACGGGACAGGGGGACCTACGAGCAGTACTTC.

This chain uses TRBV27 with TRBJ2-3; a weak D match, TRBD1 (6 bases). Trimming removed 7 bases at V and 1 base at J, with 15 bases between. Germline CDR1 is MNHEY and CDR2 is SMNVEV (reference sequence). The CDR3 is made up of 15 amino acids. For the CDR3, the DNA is TGTGCCAGCAATTACAGGGTGTCTGGCACAGATACGCAGTATTTT. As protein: CASNYRVSGTDTQYF.

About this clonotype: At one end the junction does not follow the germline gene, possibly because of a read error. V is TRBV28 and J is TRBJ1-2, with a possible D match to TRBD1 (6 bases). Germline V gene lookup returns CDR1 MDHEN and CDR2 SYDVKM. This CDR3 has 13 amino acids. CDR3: CASSPVTGYGYTF. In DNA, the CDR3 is TGTGCCAGCAGCCCCGTCACAGGGTATGGCTACACTTTC.

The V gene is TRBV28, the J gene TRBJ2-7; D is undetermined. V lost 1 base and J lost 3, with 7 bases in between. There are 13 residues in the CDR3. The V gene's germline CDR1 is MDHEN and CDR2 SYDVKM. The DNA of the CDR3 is TGTGCCAGCAGTTTATCCTCCCTCTACGAGCAGTACTTC. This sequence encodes CASSLSSLYEQYF.